A single sample is the source of the 21 T cell receptor beta chains below, sequenced in a study of T cell changes during pregnancy in multiple sclerosis. Produced via immunoSEQ multiplex PCR; TCRdb's table is partial and in-frame only. The sample lists about 100,000 clones, about 92% occurring once. Material: peripheral blood, obtained after pregnancy. These TCRs come from a female donor with multiple sclerosis, enrolled in a pregnancy study.

The chain is built from TRBV9 and TRBJ2-3, with a possible D match to TRBD1 (6 bases). Per the germline V gene, CDR1 is SGDLS and CDR2 is YYNGEE. With 1 base removed from V and 4 bases from J, the gap between germline ends came to 16 bases. There are 16 residues in the CDR3. For the CDR3, the DNA is TGTGCCAGCAGCGTAAGCCCCCGTGGGACACCAGATACGCAGTATTTT. This codes for CASSVSPRGTPDTQYF.

This chain joins TRBV10-1 and TRBJ1-5, with TRBD1 matching 12 bases. The junction had 17 bases not matched to a gene; V was cut back by 7 bases and J by 1 base. This CDR3 contains 20 residues. Per germline, CDR1 WNHNN and CDR2 SYGVQD (reference sequence). CDR3 coding DNA: TGCGCCAGCATATCTAAACCGGGACAGGGGGCCGCGGACAGCAATCAGCCCCAGCATTTT. This codes for CASISKPGQGAADSNQPQHF.

This clone has just one count. V is TRBV19 and J is TRBJ2-1; the match to TRBD2 covers 9 bases. This CDR3 has 17 residues. Germline lookup yields CDR1 LNHDA and CDR2 SQIVND (reference sequence). The junction had 26 bases not matched to a gene; V was cut back by 9 bases and J by 14 bases. CDR3 nucleotides: TGTGCCAGGCGGGGGGGACCCAATTACAACCACCGTCGAGTGAAGTTCTTC. Amino acids: CARRGGPNYNHRRVKFF.

V usage is TRBV7-2 and J usage is TRBJ2-1, with 12 positions matching TRBD2. V was pared by 5 bases and J by 6 bases, with 5 bases of the junction left unmatched. Looked up from germline, CDR1 is SGHTA and CDR2 is FQGNSA. The CDR3 runs to 15 residues. The CDR3 nucleotides are TGTGCCAGCAGCAAGACTAGCGGGAGTGGCAATGAGCAGTTCTTC. It codes for CASSKTSGSGNEQFF.

This chain links TRBV11-2 with TRBJ1-2; perhaps TRBD1 as D (5 bases). Per germline, CDR1 SGHAT and CDR2 FQNNGV. Trimming took off 5 bases at V and 8 bases at J, with 21 bases between the two ends. This CDR3 has 15 amino acids. CDR3 DNA sequence: TGTGCCAGCAGCGCGGGGCTCCCCTCCTTGGGGGGCTACACCTTC. Protein product: CASSAGLPSLGGYTF.

The rearrangement links TRBV6-4 to TRBJ2-2; a weak D match, TRBD1 (6 bases). With 4 bases removed from V and 3 bases from J, the gap between germline ends came to 12 bases. Germline V gives CDR1 MRHNA, CDR2 SNTAGT. The CDR3 is 15 amino acids. The CDR3 region is CASSASGVYTGELFF. For the CDR3, the DNA is TGTGCCAGCAGTGCGTCAGGGGTCTACACCGGGGAGCTGTTTTTT.

This clone occurred once. The chain has TRBV11-2 and TRBJ2-7; 7 bases match TRBD1. Germline lookup yields CDR1 SGHAT and CDR2 FQNNGV. With 5 bases clipped from V and 1 base from J, the junction kept 8 bases outside the gene matches. This CDR3 region has 15 residues. Here the CDR3 DNA reads TGTGCCAGCAGCCTCCGACAGGGTAGGTCCTACGAGCAGTACTTC. It encodes CASSLRQGRSYEQYF.

The chain uses TRBV11-2 and TRBJ2-5; 11 bases line up with TRBD2. V trimming: 5 bases; J trimming: 5 bases; junction bases outside the gene matches: 7. This CDR3 has 15 residues. Looked up from germline, CDR1 is SGHAT and CDR2 is FQNNGV. In DNA, the CDR3 is TGTGCCAGCAGCCCGATTAGCGGGAGGGCGGAGACCCAGTACTTC. Encoded protein: CASSPISGRAETQYF.

The J gene is TRBJ2-1, the V gene TRBV6-5, with 11 bases lining up with TRBD2. Trimming took 4 bases from V and 1 from J; bases not matched to a gene: 3. The CDR3 is 16 residues long. Germline lookup yields CDR1 MNHEY and CDR2 SVGAGI. The chain's CDR3 is CASSSSSGGSYNEQFF. CDR3 DNA: TGTGCCAGCAGTTCTTCTAGCGGGGGGTCCTACAATGAGCAGTTCTTC.

CDR3 coding DNA: TGTGCCAGCAGTTTATTGTCAGATTCACCCCTCCACTTT. Translating gives CASSLLSDSPLHF. The chain combines TRBV27 with TRBJ1-6; D unresolved. The CDR3 loop spans 13 amino acids. Germline CDR1 MNHEY, CDR2 SMNVEV (reference sequence). V was shortened by 1 base and J by 8 bases, with 6 bases between the two germline ends.

The gene calls are TRBV28 and TRBJ1-6; 8 bases match TRBD1. Germline lookup yields CDR1 MDHEN and CDR2 SYDVKM. Unmatched junction bases numbered 2, after V lost 3 bases and J lost 7 bases. The CDR3 extends over 14 amino acids. CDR3 DNA sequence: TGTGCCAGCAGTTTGGGACAGGCGAATTCACCCCTCCACTTT. This codes for CASSLGQANSPLHF. Together with reference TRBV28 and TRBJ1-6, the CDR3 gives the full variable domain: DVKVTQSSRYLVKRTGEKVFLECVQDMDHENMFWYRQDPGLGLRLIYFSYDVKMKEKGDIPEGYSVSREKKERFSLILESASTNQTSMYLCASSLGQANSPLHFGNGTRLTVT.

This sequence joins TRBV28 and TRBJ2-7; 7 bases fit TRBD1. The CDR3 is made up of 18 amino acids. The J segment lost 0 bases and the V segment lost 3 bases, leaving 14 bases of the junction unmatched. Germline V gives CDR1 MDHEN, CDR2 SYDVKM. CDR3 amino acids: CASSFRTSGWDSSYEQYF. CDR3 nucleotide sequence: TGTGCCAGCAGTTTTCGTACCTCTGGTTGGGACAGCTCCTACGAGCAGTACTTC.

The chain employs TRBV5-4 and TRBJ2-3; weak D call: TRBD2 (5 bases). The CDR3 is made up of 17 amino acids. From germline, CDR1 is SGHNT and CDR2 YYREEE (reference sequence). The V end lost 1 base, the J end lost 1 base, and 16 bases lay between the germline ends. CDR3 region: CASSLTLGGGGTDTQYF. CDR3 bases: TGTGCCAGCAGCTTGACCCTAGGAGGCGGTGGCACAGATACGCAGTATTTT. The variable domain in full, with the rest retrieved from reference TRBV5-4 and TRBJ2-3, is ETGVTQSPTHLIKTRGQQVTLRCSSQSGHNTVSWYQQALGQGPQFIFQYYREEENGRGNFPPRFSGLQFPNYSSELNVNALELDDSALYLCASSLTLGGGGTDTQYFGPGTRLTVL.

The chain joins TRBV7-2 to TRBJ2-6; possibly TRBD1 for D (6 bases). CDR3 length equals 19 residues. Trimming stripped 2 bases from V and 0 bases from J, with 17 bases between. From germline, CDR1 is SGHTA and CDR2 FQGNSA. The CDR3 spells CASSLRPGSGVSGANVLTF. DNA for the CDR3: TGTGCCAGCAGCTTACGCCCGGGGTCAGGGGTCTCTGGGGCCAACGTCCTGACTTTC.

The CDR3 DNA reads TGCGCCAGCAGCCACGGGGCTAGCGGGGGGGCCCACGAGCAGTACTTC. Protein sequence: CASSHGASGGAHEQYF. The chain combines TRBV4-1 with TRBJ2-7; 12 positions agree with TRBD2. From germline, CDR1 is MGHRA and CDR2 YSYEKL. CDR3 size: 16 residues. Trimming at V came to 3 bases and at J to 5 bases, leaving 8 bases not matched to a gene.

The rearrangement uses TRBV9 and TRBJ1-6, with D perhaps matching TRBD1 (5 bases). Trimming left V 4 bases short and J 5 bases short, with 13 bases between. Germline values: CDR1 SGDLS, CDR2 YYNGEE. The CDR3 is made up of 15 amino acids. DNA of the CDR3: TGTGCCAGCAGCCCCCTGCAGGGCGATAATTCACCCCTCCACTTT. This gives the protein CASSPLQGDNSPLHF.

The chain joins TRBV29-1 to TRBJ1-1, with 8 positions matching TRBD1. CDR3 length: 13 amino acids. Germline loops: CDR1 SQVTM, CDR2 ANQGSEA. V dropped 5 bases and J dropped 4; count of bases not matched to a gene: 6. The CDR3 DNA follows: TGCAGCGTTCAGGGGGCGCGTGGCACTGAAGCTTTCTTT. Its protein product is CSVQGARGTEAFF.

CDR3 residues: CAWSPGLAGRVEQFF. CDR3 sequence (DNA): TGTGCCTGGAGTCCGGGACTAGCGGGGAGGGTCGAGCAGTTCTTC. This chain uses TRBV30 with TRBJ2-1, with 13 nucleotides matching TRBD2. Germline V lookup: CDR1 GTSNPN, CDR2 SVGIG (reference sequence). The CDR3 covers 15 residues. V trimming: 2 bases; J trimming: 10 bases; junction bases outside the gene matches: 8.

The chain couples TRBV7-9 to TRBJ2-7; 9 bases line up with TRBD1. V was clipped by 5 bases and J by 5 bases; unmatched bases: 10. This CDR3 comprises 15 residues. Germline values: CDR1 SEHNR, CDR2 FQNEAQ (reference sequence). Here the CDR3 DNA reads TGTGCCAGCAGCCTAGGAGGGACAGGGAGCGACGAGCAGTACTTC. Translating it yields CASSLGGTGSDEQYF.

V and J are TRBV5-1 and TRBJ1-2, with a weak D call TRBD1 (5 bases). CDR1 is SGHRS, CDR2 YFSETQ, per germline. The CDR3 spans 14 residues. The V end lost 4 bases, the J end lost 4 bases, and 14 bases lay between the germline ends. The CDR3 reads CASSRGEVGYGYTF. CDR3 DNA: TGCGCCAGCAGCCGAGGGGAGGTAGGCTATGGCTACACCTTC.

This chain joins TRBV6-6 and TRBJ2-1; D not certain. The CDR3 spans 14 residues. Trimming stripped 8 bases from V and 0 bases from J, with 11 bases between. Germline lookup yields CDR1 MNHNY and CDR2 SVGAGI (reference sequence). The CDR3 bases are TGTGCCAGCTTGGCGGTTAGCTCCTACAATGAGCAGTTCTTC. This translates into CASLAVSSYNEQFF.